This TCR beta chain was captured in a study of T cell repertoires in cytomegalovirus infection. About the research overall: Matching HLA type and CMV infection were both indicated by public TCR beta signatures.

This clonotype has only a few counts. Its antigen remains unknown. In TCRdb, the reads were re-called with MiXCR into one record per CDR3 protein. This table holds a few hundred thousand distinct CDR3 sequences, 35% to 50% found once. The V gene lost 1 base and the J gene lost 7 bases, with 8 bases spanning the gap. This CDR3 is built from 14 residues. V and J are TRBV12-3 or TRBV12-4 and TRBJ1-6, with D tentatively TRBD1 (5 bases). Specimen: cultured PBMCs, collected from culture after CMV antigen stimulation. The TCR comes from a human donor in good health (CMV status not recorded). Some clones in this sample may be carry-over from other donors' samples. This CDR3 is CASSLGGVNSPLHF. The CDR3 DNA sequence: TGTGCCAGCAGTTTAGGGGGGGTGAATTCACCCCTCCACTTT.